This T cell receptor beta chain was sequenced for a study of radiation and T cells in renal cell carcinoma. The overall study: Nephrectomy followed 15 Gy stereotactic body radiation by 4 weeks. Study-wide findings and caveats: Top tumor clonotypes rose in blood 2 weeks post-radiation, then contracted.

Time point defined: baseline pretreatment blood. Documented treatment: 15 Gy SBRT to primary tumor, nephrectomy 4 weeks later. The patient's renal cell carcinoma had clear cell pathology. This CDR3 is 14 amino acids long. The ends were cut back, 2 bases at V and 6 bases at J, with 13 bases in the middle. Germline V CDR1 and CDR2: MNHNY, SVGAGI (reference sequence). About this clone itself: Its antigen is as yet unknown.

This table comes from immunoSEQ multiplex PCR, and its TCRdb copy is limited to in-frame clones, with some not included. The sample records roughly 120,000 clones, about four fifths being singletons. This receptor was taken from a woman aged 55-69 years with renal cell carcinoma. This chain links TRBV6-6 with TRBJ1-2; D unclear. The source material was blood, sampled from a patient whose treatment included radiotherapy and nephrectomy. CDR3 loop: CASSYTSGSDGYTF. DNA for the CDR3: TGTGCCAGCAGTTACACCTCAGGTTCGGATGGCTACACCTTC.